The entry below gives a single T cell receptor beta chain sequence along with its context. Antigen: not known. Autoimmune disease history or systemic immunosuppression disqualified patients. Measured with immunoSEQ multiplex PCR; TCRdb has only the in-frame clones, and not every one. The table records roughly 66,000 clones, roughly 80% of them present only once. These data originate in a study of OX40 agonist ivuxolimab in advanced cancers. On the study more broadly: Eligibility admitted prior anti-PD-1, anti-PD-L1 or anti-CTLA-4 therapy; about 40% had some. Partial responses were recorded for three patients, including one with hepatocellular carcinoma and two with cutaneous melanoma. Study observations and caveats: A proportion of nonresponders additionally exhibited low normalized T-cell clonal expansion.

Germline V gene data show CDR1 as SGDLS and CDR2 as YYNGEE. The trim removed 7 bases at V and 2 bases at J, leaving 6 bases unmatched. CDR3 length: 14 residues. This sample comprised CD4+ or CD8+ T cells sorted from blood, obtained in a trial of the OX40 agonist ivuxolimab. The source of this sequence is an adult with an advanced solid tumor such as melanoma, head and neck, liver or kidney cancer. This chain links TRBV9 with TRBJ2-5; 9 bases are a match to TRBD1. For the CDR3, the DNA is TGTGCCAGCGGGACAGGGAGGAGACAAGAGACCCAGTACTTC. Translation gives CASGTGRRQETQYF.